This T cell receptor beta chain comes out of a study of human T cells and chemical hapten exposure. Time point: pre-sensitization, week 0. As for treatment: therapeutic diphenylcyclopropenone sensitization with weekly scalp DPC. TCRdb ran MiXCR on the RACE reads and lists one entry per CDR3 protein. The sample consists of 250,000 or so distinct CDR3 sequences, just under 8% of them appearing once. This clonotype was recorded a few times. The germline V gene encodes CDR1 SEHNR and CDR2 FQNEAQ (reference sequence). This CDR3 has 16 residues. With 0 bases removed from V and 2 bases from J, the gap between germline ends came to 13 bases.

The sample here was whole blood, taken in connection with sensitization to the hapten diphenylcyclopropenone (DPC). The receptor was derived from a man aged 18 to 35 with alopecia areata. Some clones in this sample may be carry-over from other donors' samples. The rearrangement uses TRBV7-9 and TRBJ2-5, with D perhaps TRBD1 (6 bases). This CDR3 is CASSLARTDHQETQYF. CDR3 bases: TGTGCCAGCAGCTTAGCCCGGACAGATCATCAAGAGACCCAGTACTTC.